This T cell receptor (beta chain) was sequenced in a study of beta chain features in type 1 diabetes. Isolated RNA was reverse transcribed in full, so expressed TCRB transcripts were sequenced. The data were produced by immunoSEQ multiplex PCR, yet TCRdb's version contains in-frame clones alone and is incomplete. The sample consists of 150,000 to 200,000 clones, roughly 9% of them appearing once. The CDR3 totals 12 residues. Trimming pared 1 base from V and 8 bases from J, leaving 5 bases between. Germline V gene lookup returns CDR1 SNHLY and CDR2 FYNNEI. Remarks on this clone: Its antigen is still unknown.

Overall study results and limits: Researchers report that Type 1 diabetes patients had moderately but significantly shorter TCRB CDR3s across all four CD4+ subsets.

The clonotype was recovered from a woman in her twenties or thirties with type 1 diabetes. What was sequenced was central memory CD4+ T cells from blood. The chain uses TRBV2 and TRBJ1-4; no clear D. DNA for the CDR3: TGTGCCAGCAGTGAAGGGAGCGAAAAACTGTTTTTT. Protein: CASSEGSEKLFF.